This T cell receptor beta chain was recorded in a study of blood T cell repertoires in COVID-19 (dated by TCRdb to about 2020). About the full investigation: The collaborator samples originated in the United States, Italy and Spain and spanned the acute and convalescent phases of COVID-19. The prospective study material was composed of cDNA or gDNA derived from T cells, B-cell-depleted T cells, or PBMCs. The dataset comprised deeply sampled blood TCRbeta repertoires from subjects exposed to, actively infected with, or recovered from COVID-19. The repertoires were released in a freely available public database meant as a resource for research on the immune response to SARS-CoV-2. Samples were obtained from the ongoing ImmuneRACE study (first 160 participants) and from 1,200 or so subjects provided by 6 global collaborators. A de-identified subject ID, COVID-19 status, age in years and sex were almost always included in the sample metadata. HLA class I and class II types, where available, came from metadata supplied by the sample provider rather than from assay-based typing. Overall results and qualifications from the work: The quantity of clinical and demographic metadata differed by source and by participant and was supplied without curation.

Each collaborating institution followed its own protocols to collect whole blood in K2EDTA tubes. Collaborator samples were shipped for TCRbeta analysis as frozen whole blood, isolated PBMCs, or DNA extracted from either sample type. TCRbeta CDR3 regions were amplified from genomic DNA using the immunoSEQ Assay, a bias-controlled multiplex PCR. The authors' analysis ran thus. Within the assay, amplification of reference gene primers was used to estimate how many nucleated cells each sample contained. To quantify the absolute abundance of each unique TCRbeta CDR3 rearrangement, sequence reads were collapsed and filtered. For each sample, productive Simpson clonality was calculated as the square root of Simpson's diversity index across productive rearrangements. The clones in this table, taken by TCRdb from immuneACCESS, are in-frame only. Not every clone is retained; where verified, under half of the shortfall comes from an unresolved V gene, and the cause of the rest is unknown. From that table come the V and J calls and clone size; the DNA was used to work out D and trimming. The sample table holds about 160,000 clones, of which around 85% were seen once. Clones ranked in the top ten supply over 3% of the sample.

About this clone itself: No antigen is known for it. Base qualities are missing; no much larger clone stands one base away.

V is shortened by 5 bases, J by 10 bases, and the region joining them spans 20 bases. Measured from the cysteine to the phenylalanine, the CDR3 is 14 residues long. Here the CDR3 DNA is all that survives: 42 bases in frame from base 1. For CDR1 and CDR2, the germline V gene lists SNHLY and FYNNEI. This TCR derives from a human donor with acute or convalescent COVID-19. The donor label of this sample is uncertain. Sequenced material: peripheral blood. The sequence is built from TRBV2 and TRBJ1-1; the D segment could be TRBD1, given 6 matching bases. The base sequence is TGTGCCAGCAGTCCATTGGGGGGGGGCGCCGGAGCTTTCTTT. Translated, this is CASSPLGGGAGAFF. With all but the CDR3 taken from the reference TRBV2 and TRBJ1-1 genes, the full variable domain is: EPEVTQTPSHQVTQMGQEVILRCVPISNHLYFYWYRQILGQKVEFLVSFYNNEISEKSEIFDDQFSVERPDGSNFTLKIRSTKLEDSAMYFCASSPLGGGAGAFFGQGTRLTVV.